This is a list of T cell receptor beta chains from one sample in a study of shared clonotypes between healthy human individuals. Libraries were prepared by immunoSEQ multiplex PCR; TCRdb keeps only in-frame clonotypes and omits some of them. Of some 2,000,000 clones listed, about 94% are singletons. The sequencing sample was made of naive CD4+ T cells sorted from blood. The receptors here all came from a man aged 18-30 years in good health. CDR3s include the opening cysteine and the closing phenylalanine or tryptophan. Each record gives: V gene, J gene, clone size, D gene, CDR3 protein, CDR3 DNA. A D gene is named only where the DNA matches it firmly. Size values are once, few and many counts, or a class for expanded clones, and some rows have none.

v_call: TRBV6-1; j_call: TRBJ2-1; clone_size: -; d_call: -; cdr3_aa: CASSETRVGEQFF; cdr3_nt: TGTGCCAGCAGTGAAACACGGGTCGGGGAGCAGTTCTTC
v_call: TRBV6-1; j_call: TRBJ1-5; clone_size: -; d_call: -; cdr3_aa: CASSVTVSNQPQHF; cdr3_nt: TGTGCCAGCAGTGTGACAGTTAGCAATCAGCCCCAGCATTTT
v_call: TRBV5-4; j_call: TRBJ2-5; clone_size: -; d_call: TRBD1; cdr3_aa: CASSAGQGGETQYF; cdr3_nt: TGTGCCAGCAGCGCGGGACAGGGCGGGGAGACCCAGTACTTC
v_call: TRBV4-1; j_call: TRBJ2-1; clone_size: -; d_call: TRBD2; cdr3_aa: CASRIAGVNGYEQFF; cdr3_nt: TGCGCCAGCAGGATAGCGGGAGTTAACGGGTATGAGCAGTTCTTC
v_call: TRBV5-6; j_call: TRBJ2-7; clone_size: -; d_call: TRBD1; cdr3_aa: CASSLEDRGNSEQYF; cdr3_nt: TGTGCCAGCAGCTTGGAGGACAGGGGAAACTCCGAGCAGTACTTC
v_call: TRBV5-1; j_call: TRBJ1-2; clone_size: -; d_call: -; cdr3_aa: CASSLRWGSNYGYTF; cdr3_nt: TGCGCCAGCAGCTTGCGCTGGGGATCTAACTATGGCTACACCTTC
v_call: TRBV5-1; j_call: TRBJ1-2; clone_size: once; d_call: -; cdr3_aa: CASSYAATTNYGYTF; cdr3_nt: TGCGCCAGCAGTTACGCCGCTACCACTAACTATGGCTACACCTTC
v_call: TRBV5-1; j_call: TRBJ2-7; clone_size: -; d_call: -; cdr3_aa: CASSDQGGAYEQYF; cdr3_nt: TGCGCCAGCAGCGACCAGGGGGGTGCTTACGAGCAGTACTTC
v_call: TRBV14; j_call: TRBJ1-1; clone_size: -; d_call: -; cdr3_aa: CASSPFVNTEAFF; cdr3_nt: TGTGCCAGCAGCCCGTTTGTGAACACTGAAGCTTTCTTT
v_call: TRBV19; j_call: TRBJ2-1; clone_size: -; d_call: TRBD2; cdr3_aa: CASTTSGRAGNEQFF; cdr3_nt: TGTGCCAGTACCACGAGCGGGAGGGCTGGAAATGAGCAGTTCTTC
v_call: TRBV29-1; j_call: TRBJ1-5; clone_size: -; d_call: TRBD1; cdr3_aa: CSVAWTGQSTDQPQHF; cdr3_nt: TGCAGCGTTGCCTGGACAGGCCAATCGACCGATCAGCCCCAGCATTTT
v_call: TRBV30; j_call: TRBJ1-4; clone_size: -; d_call: TRBD1; cdr3_aa: CAQGQVEKLFF; cdr3_nt: TGTGCCCAAGGACAGGTTGAAAAACTGTTTTTT
v_call: TRBV2; j_call: TRBJ1-1; clone_size: -; d_call: -; cdr3_aa: CASSETVPRRAEAFF; cdr3_nt: TGTGCCAGCAGTGAAACGGTACCTCGCAGAGCTGAAGCTTTCTTT
v_call: TRBV6-5; j_call: TRBJ1-1; clone_size: -; d_call: TRBD1; cdr3_aa: CASSFRTGNEAFF; cdr3_nt: TGTGCCAGCAGTTTCCGGACAGGAAATGAAGCTTTCTTT
v_call: TRBV28; j_call: TRBJ1-5; clone_size: -; d_call: TRBD1; cdr3_aa: CASSLSPGQGKEPQHF; cdr3_nt: TGTGCCAGCAGTTTATCCCCGGGACAGGGGAAGGAGCCCCAGCATTTT
v_call: TRBV6-4; j_call: TRBJ2-7; clone_size: once; d_call: TRBD2; cdr3_aa: CASSGTSGSCPYEQYF; cdr3_nt: TGTGCCAGCAGTGGGACTAGCGGGAGCTGCCCTTACGAGCAGTACTTC
v_call: TRBV2; j_call: TRBJ1-5; clone_size: -; d_call: TRBD1; cdr3_aa: CASSLPGTGNQPQHF; cdr3_nt: TGTGCCAGCAGTCTCCCCGGGACAGGGAATCAGCCCCAGCATTTT
v_call: TRBV6-6; j_call: TRBJ1-2; clone_size: few; d_call: -; cdr3_aa: CASSLSTENYGYTF; cdr3_nt: TGTGCCAGCAGTTTGTCGACAGAGAACTATGGCTACACCTTC
v_call: TRBV27; j_call: TRBJ2-7; clone_size: -; d_call: -; cdr3_aa: CASSVRAGSTYEQYF; cdr3_nt: TGTGCCAGCAGTGTGAGGGCCGGTTCGACCTACGAGCAGTACTTC
v_call: TRBV6-1; j_call: TRBJ1-1; clone_size: -; d_call: -; cdr3_aa: CASSTNPGANTEAFF; cdr3_nt: TGTGCCAGCAGTACTAACCCCGGGGCAAACACTGAAGCTTTCTTT
v_call: TRBV11-3; j_call: TRBJ2-7; clone_size: -; d_call: -; cdr3_aa: CASSLGDGPYEQYF; cdr3_nt: TGTGCCAGCAGCTTAGGGGACGGTCCCTACGAGCAGTACTTC
v_call: TRBV5-1; j_call: TRBJ1-1; clone_size: -; d_call: -; cdr3_aa: CASSPQGTGYMNTEAFF; cdr3_nt: TGCGCCAGCAGCCCGCAGGGAACAGGGTACATGAACACTGAAGCTTTCTTT
v_call: TRBV5-4; j_call: TRBJ1-1; clone_size: once; d_call: -; cdr3_aa: CASSSAGLSNTEAFF; cdr3_nt: TGTGCCAGCAGCTCGGCAGGACTGTCAAACACTGAAGCTTTCTTT
v_call: TRBV10-2; j_call: TRBJ1-5; clone_size: -; d_call: -; cdr3_aa: CASSITQGRASNQPQHF; cdr3_nt: TGCGCCAGCAGTATAACCCAGGGGAGGGCAAGCAATCAGCCCCAGCATTTT
v_call: TRBV11-3; j_call: TRBJ2-2; clone_size: -; d_call: -; cdr3_aa: CASSPGTGELFF; cdr3_nt: TGTGCCAGCAGCCCTGGGACCGGGGAGCTGTTTTTT
v_call: TRBV6-1; j_call: TRBJ1-4; clone_size: once; d_call: -; cdr3_aa: CASSEDKRGTRELFF; cdr3_nt: TGTGCCAGCAGTGAAGACAAACGGGGGACGCGGGAACTGTTTTTT
v_call: TRBV5-4; j_call: TRBJ1-2; clone_size: -; d_call: TRBD1; cdr3_aa: CASGGKPLQGAKHYGYTF; cdr3_nt: TGTGCCAGCGGAGGCAAACCTTTACAGGGGGCGAAACACTATGGCTACACCTTC
v_call: TRBV6-1; j_call: TRBJ2-6; clone_size: -; d_call: -; cdr3_aa: CASSGVRGTGANVLTF; cdr3_nt: TGTGCCAGCAGTGGAGTGCGGGGAACTGGGGCCAACGTCCTGACTTTC
v_call: TRBV4-3; j_call: TRBJ2-6; clone_size: -; d_call: TRBD1; cdr3_aa: CASSQERTGAGANVLTF; cdr3_nt: TGCGCCAGCAGCCAAGAAAGGACAGGGGCTGGGGCCAACGTCCTGACTTTC
v_call: TRBV19; j_call: TRBJ1-1; clone_size: -; d_call: -; cdr3_aa: CASSDRPNTEAFF; cdr3_nt: TGTGCCAGTAGTGACAGGCCGAACACTGAAGCTTTCTTT
v_call: TRBV11-3; j_call: TRBJ2-2; clone_size: -; d_call: TRBD1; cdr3_aa: CASSTGDRILTGELFF; cdr3_nt: TGTGCCAGCAGCACCGGGGACAGGATCCTCACCGGGGAGCTGTTTTTT
v_call: TRBV7-2; j_call: TRBJ1-2; clone_size: -; d_call: TRBD1; cdr3_aa: CASSLRTGIGYTF; cdr3_nt: TGTGCCAGCAGCCTTCGGACAGGGATTGGCTACACCTTC
v_call: TRBV6-1; j_call: TRBJ2-7; clone_size: -; d_call: -; cdr3_aa: CASSEASLGSYEQYF; cdr3_nt: TGTGCCAGCAGTGAAGCTTCCCTGGGCTCCTACGAGCAGTACTTC
v_call: TRBV28; j_call: TRBJ1-2; clone_size: -; d_call: TRBD1; cdr3_aa: CASSFPGTADWSYTF; cdr3_nt: TGTGCCAGCAGTTTTCCAGGGACAGCAGACTGGAGCTACACCTTC
v_call: TRBV7-2; j_call: TRBJ2-1; clone_size: once; d_call: TRBD1; cdr3_aa: CASSFDRDNEQFF; cdr3_nt: TGTGCCAGCAGCTTCGACAGGGACAATGAGCAGTTCTTC
v_call: TRBV7-2; j_call: TRBJ2-7; clone_size: -; d_call: -; cdr3_aa: CASSLSTAAYEQYF; cdr3_nt: TGTGCCAGCAGCTTATCTACAGCGGCCTACGAGCAGTACTTC
v_call: TRBV28; j_call: TRBJ1-5; clone_size: -; d_call: -; cdr3_aa: CASSFFGQEEPQHF; cdr3_nt: TGTGCCAGCAGTTTTTTTGGGCAAGAGGAGCCCCAGCATTTT
v_call: TRBV7-9; j_call: TRBJ2-5; clone_size: -; d_call: -; cdr3_aa: CASSLALQGRETQYF; cdr3_nt: TGTGCCAGCAGCTTAGCGCTTCAAGGACGGGAGACCCAGTACTTC
v_call: TRBV5-8; j_call: TRBJ1-2; clone_size: once; d_call: TRBD1; cdr3_aa: CASSVPGQGEVRGGYTF; cdr3_nt: TGTGCCAGCAGCGTCCCGGGACAGGGGGAAGTTAGAGGTGGCTACACCTTC
v_call: TRBV28; j_call: TRBJ2-4; clone_size: -; d_call: -; cdr3_aa: CASSLYGVLAKNIQYF; cdr3_nt: TGTGCCAGCAGTTTATACGGGGTGCTAGCCAAAAACATTCAGTACTTC
v_call: TRBV9; j_call: TRBJ1-2; clone_size: once; d_call: -; cdr3_aa: CASSAGAPVVGGYTF; cdr3_nt: TGTGCCAGCAGCGCCGGGGCACCGGTCGTCGGGGGCTACACCTTC
v_call: TRBV7-2; j_call: TRBJ2-5; clone_size: -; d_call: TRBD1; cdr3_aa: CASSATGVQETQYF; cdr3_nt: TGTGCCAGCAGCGCTACAGGGGTTCAAGAGACCCAGTACTTC
v_call: TRBV10-3; j_call: TRBJ2-7; clone_size: -; d_call: TRBD1; cdr3_aa: CAISGDRVTDEQYF; cdr3_nt: TGTGCCATCAGTGGGGACAGGGTCACGGACGAGCAGTACTTC
v_call: TRBV2; j_call: TRBJ2-2; clone_size: -; d_call: TRBD2; cdr3_aa: CASSKASGRNTGELFF; cdr3_nt: TGTGCCAGCAGTAAAGCTAGCGGGCGAAACACCGGGGAGCTGTTTTTT
v_call: TRBV29-1; j_call: TRBJ2-7; clone_size: -; d_call: -; cdr3_aa: CSVKGTYEQYF; cdr3_nt: TGCAGCGTAAAAGGCACCTACGAGCAGTACTTC
v_call: TRBV6-5; j_call: TRBJ1-1; clone_size: -; d_call: -; cdr3_aa: CASSYRTPTGTPEAFF; cdr3_nt: TGTGCCAGCAGTTATCGGACCCCCACAGGGACTCCTGAAGCTTTCTTT
v_call: TRBV10-3; j_call: TRBJ2-3; clone_size: -; d_call: TRBD2; cdr3_aa: CAISESGGVSTDTQYF; cdr3_nt: TGTGCCATCAGTGAGTCTGGGGGGGTGAGCACAGATACGCAGTATTTT
v_call: TRBV18; j_call: TRBJ2-7; clone_size: -; d_call: -; cdr3_aa: CASSQDYYYEQYF; cdr3_nt: TGTGCCAGCTCACAGGACTACTACTACGAGCAGTACTTC
v_call: TRBV7-2; j_call: TRBJ2-4; clone_size: once; d_call: TRBD2; cdr3_aa: CASSSPPLAEGAKNIQYF; cdr3_nt: TGTGCCAGCAGCTCCCCACCCCTAGCGGAGGGGGCCAAAAACATTCAGTACTTC
v_call: TRBV11-2; j_call: TRBJ2-7; clone_size: -; d_call: -; cdr3_aa: CASSSGLLSYEQYF; cdr3_nt: TGTGCCAGCAGCTCCGGGCTCCTATCCTACGAGCAGTACTTC
v_call: TRBV2; j_call: TRBJ1-4; clone_size: -; d_call: -; cdr3_aa: CASSHNEKLFF; cdr3_nt: TGTGCCAGCAGCCATAATGAAAAACTGTTTTTT
v_call: TRBV6-1; j_call: TRBJ2-7; clone_size: -; d_call: TRBD1; cdr3_aa: CASSSRTGDSYEQYF; cdr3_nt: TGTGCCAGCAGTTCCCGGACAGGGGATTCCTACGAGCAGTACTTC
v_call: TRBV7-6; j_call: TRBJ2-2; clone_size: -; d_call: -; cdr3_aa: CASSLGFGGGTGELFF; cdr3_nt: TGTGCCAGCAGCTTAGGTTTCGGGGGCGGCACCGGGGAGCTGTTTTTT
v_call: TRBV2; j_call: TRBJ2-2; clone_size: -; d_call: -; cdr3_aa: CASSERQGYAGELFF; cdr3_nt: TGTGCCAGCAGTGAAAGGCAGGGGTACGCCGGGGAGCTGTTTTTT
v_call: TRBV7-9; j_call: TRBJ2-4; clone_size: once; d_call: TRBD1; cdr3_aa: CASSLGTGPNIQYF; cdr3_nt: TGTGCCAGCAGCTTAGGGACAGGGCCTAACATTCAGTACTTC